The 29 T cell receptor beta chains presented below share a single source sample, sequenced in a study of technical replicates of blood from a handful of donors. Assay: immunoSEQ multiplex PCR; the TCRdb copy retains only in-frame clones and omits some. This table holds 85,000 to 100,000 clones, roughly 94% found once. The sequencing sample was made of T cells isolated from PBMCs. The receptors here all came from a human donor in good health.

This clone was seen once. The genes are TRBV6-5 and TRBJ2-3; a possible D gene is TRBD1 (5 bases). Deletions cut 2 bases from V and 0 bases from J, with 12 bases between. The germline V gene has CDR1 MNHEY and CDR2 SVGAGI. The CDR3 length is 16 residues. CDR3 loop: CASSYGMGLSTDTQYF. The CDR3 bases are TGTGCCAGCAGTTACGGCATGGGGCTTAGCACAGATACGCAGTATTTT.

The chain couples TRBV28 to TRBJ1-3, with a possible D match to TRBD1 (5 bases). V was shortened by 3 bases and J by 0 bases, with 12 bases between the two germline ends. In germline, CDR1 is MDHEN, CDR2 SYDVKM. This CDR3 is 16 amino acids long. In nucleotides, the CDR3 is TGTGCCAGCAGTTTTCCGCAGGGCCCCTCTGGAAACACCATATATTTT. This codes for CASSFPQGPSGNTIYF.

CDR3 amino acids: CASSSGQNTGELFF. The CDR3 coding sequence is TGCGCCAGTTCGAGCGGGCAGAACACCGGGGAGCTGTTTTTT. The chain combines TRBV10-1 with TRBJ2-2, with D possibly being TRBD2 (6 bases). The CDR3 totals 14 residues. Germline V gene data show CDR1 as WNHNN and CDR2 as SYGVQD (reference sequence). Trimming removed 9 bases at V and 1 base at J, with 12 bases between.

The V gene is TRBV10-3, the J gene TRBJ2-7; a possible D gene is TRBD2 (7 bases). CDR3 length: 17 amino acids. In germline, CDR1 is ENHRY, CDR2 SYGVKD. Trimming cost V 0 bases and J 0 bases, with 15 bases left between them. CDR3 DNA sequence: TGTGCCATCAGTGAGTCGGAGGGGGGGACAAGCTCCTACGAGCAGTACTTC. Translated: CAISESEGGTSSYEQYF.

The CDR3 loop is CATSRGQNNQPQHF. The CDR3, as DNA: TGTGCCACCAGCAGAGGACAGAACAATCAGCCCCAGCATTTT. The V call is TRBV15, the J call TRBJ1-5, with D maybe TRBD1 (5 bases). The V gene's germline CDR1 is LNHNV and CDR2 YYDKDF (reference sequence). This CDR3 is built from 14 residues. V was trimmed by 1 base and J by 3 bases, leaving 7 bases between them.

The chain joins TRBV25-1 to TRBJ2-1; D is undetermined. Trimming removed 7 bases at V and 0 bases at J, with 7 bases between. The CDR3 sequence is 13 residues long. Germline CDR1 is MGHDK and CDR2 is SYGVNS. The CDR3 loop is CASTRSSYNEQFF. The CDR3 nucleotides are TGTGCCAGCACTAGGAGCTCCTACAATGAGCAGTTCTTC.

The count of this clone is one. V usage is TRBV19 and J usage is TRBJ2-3, with TRBD2 matching over 7 bases. Per the germline V gene, CDR1 is LNHDA and CDR2 is SQIVND (reference sequence). With V trimmed by 3 bases and J by 0 bases, 3 bases remained unmatched. The CDR3 consists of 15 residues. The CDR3 nucleotides are TGTGCCAGTAGTATTAGCGGGCGTAGCACAGATACGCAGTATTTT. Its protein is CASSISGRSTDTQYF.

In its sample, this clone was seen once. The rearrangement uses TRBV7-6 and TRBJ2-5, with D tentatively TRBD2 (5 bases). This CDR3 contains 17 residues. Germline lookup yields CDR1 SGHVS and CDR2 FNYEAQ. With 1 base removed from V and 4 bases from J, the gap between germline ends came to 19 bases. The CDR3 DNA sequence: TGTGCCAGCAGCTTAGAAAGGGTCAGCACGGGAATAGAGACCCAGTACTTC. Protein: CASSLERVSTGIETQYF.

The chain joins TRBV6-5 to TRBJ1-2, with TRBD1 as a possible D gene (6 bases). The CDR3 spans 16 residues. Trimming shortened V by 0 bases and J by 7 bases, and 18 bases separated the two germline ends. CDR1 is MNHEY and CDR2 is SVGAGI in the germline V gene. The CDR3 sequence is CASSYSGAVLTRGYTF. CDR3 in DNA: TGTGCCAGCAGTTACTCGGGGGCAGTCCTTACGCGTGGCTACACCTTC.

The chain uses TRBV2 and TRBJ2-7; D is uncertain. This CDR3 contains 12 residues. Per the germline V gene, CDR1 is SNHLY and CDR2 is FYNNEI. V was trimmed by 6 bases and J by 4 bases, leaving 10 bases between them. The CDR3 sequence: CASRLERYEQYF. The CDR3 DNA reads as TGTGCCAGCAGATTAGAACGGTACGAGCAGTACTTC.

This chain uses TRBV30 with TRBJ2-1; 8 nucleotides agree with TRBD2. V lost 3 bases and J lost 2; bases outside the gene matches: 6. This CDR3 spans 15 amino acids. Germline loops: CDR1 GTSNPN, CDR2 SVGIG (reference sequence). In nucleotides, the CDR3 is TGTGCCTGGAGCTGGAGCGGGGGCGCCTACAATGAGCAGTTCTTC. Translated, it gives CAWSWSGGAYNEQFF.

CDR3 sequence: CASTRGAGGNYEQYF. The CDR3 DNA sequence: TGTGCCAGCACCAGAGGGGCAGGGGGCAACTACGAGCAGTACTTC. The chain is built from TRBV6-1 and TRBJ2-7; 8 bases fit TRBD1. The CDR3 is made up of 15 amino acids. J was trimmed by 3 bases and V by 7 bases; bases with no gene match: 11. Germline-derived CDR1 and CDR2 are MNHNS and SASEGT.

The chain combines TRBV5-1 with TRBJ1-3, with 9 nucleotides matching TRBD1. Germline loops: CDR1 SGHRS, CDR2 YFSETQ. V shed 0 bases and J 3 bases; nucleotides not matched to a gene: 7. The CDR3 contains 17 residues. CDR3 region: CASSLVSGDRVGNTIYF. The CDR3 DNA reads TGCGCCAGCAGCTTGGTGTCGGGGGACAGGGTTGGAAACACCATATATTTT.

This chain uses TRBV7-2 with TRBJ1-2; D possibly corresponds to TRBD1 (5 bases). Germline V gene sequence: CDR1 SGHTA, CDR2 FQGNSA. V was trimmed by 1 base and J by 5 bases, leaving 23 bases between them. The CDR3 totals 18 residues. The CDR3 spells CASSLGTVQVRTYYGYTF. DNA for the CDR3: TGTGCCAGCAGCTTAGGAACCGTACAGGTTCGAACTTATTATGGCTACACCTTC. Based on the CDR3 plus reference TRBV7-2 and TRBJ1-2, the full variable domain is GAGVSQSPSNKVTEKGKDVELRCDPISGHTALYWYRQSLGQGLEFLIYFQGNSAPDKSGLPSDRFSAERTGGSVSTLTIQRTQQEDSAVYLCASSLGTVQVRTYYGYTFGSGTRLTVV.

The rearrangement uses TRBV6-5 and TRBJ2-7; D unresolved. This CDR3 is built from 14 residues. Trimming removed 7 bases at V and 3 bases at J, with 16 bases between. Germline V lookup: CDR1 MNHEY, CDR2 SVGAGI. The CDR3 DNA reads TGTGCCAGCACCGTTACCTCGCGGCGCTACGAGCAGTACTTC. Translating gives CASTVTSRRYEQYF.

This clone was counted a single time. The chain carries TRBV10-3 and TRBJ2-7, with D unclear. Germline V gene data show CDR1 as ENHRY and CDR2 as SYGVKD. CDR3 size: 13 residues. The germline V and J ends were trimmed by 0 bases and 0 bases, with 3 bases remaining between them. CDR3 sequence: CAISESGSYEQYF. The DNA for the CDR3 is TGTGCCATCAGTGAGTCCGGCTCCTACGAGCAGTACTTC.

This sequence joins TRBV30 and TRBJ1-6; no firm D call. Germline CDR1 is GTSNPN and CDR2 is SVGIG (reference sequence). The CDR3 is 15 amino acids. Trimming left V 1 base short and J 5 bases short, with 12 bases between. CDR3 nucleotides: TGTGCCTGGAGTGCTGGAGGGTTTAATAATTCACCCCTCCACTTT. This encodes CAWSAGGFNNSPLHF.

The chain is built from TRBV10-1 and TRBJ2-1, with D unclear. CDR1 WNHNN and CDR2 SYGVQD come from the germline V gene (reference sequence). CDR3 size: 16 residues. Trimming cost V 1 base and J 0 bases, with 10 bases left between them. CDR3 bases: TGCGCCAGCAGTGAGTATGCGGAGAGCTCCTACAATGAGCAGTTCTTC. Protein sequence: CASSEYAESSYNEQFF.

The chain combines TRBV10-3 with TRBJ2-5; D unresolved. Trimming cost V 6 bases and J 3 bases, with 17 bases left between them. CDR1 and CDR2 (germline): ENHRY, SYGVKD. The CDR3 extends over 15 amino acids. CDR3: CAISHRVSTEETQYF. CDR3 coding DNA: TGTGCCATCAGCCACCGGGTCTCAACCGAAGAGACCCAGTACTTC.

This chain joins TRBV9 and TRBJ2-1; tentative D call: TRBD1 (5 bases). Trimming took 0 bases from V and 0 from J, leaving 10 bases between them. Germline-derived CDR1 and CDR2 are SGDLS and YYNGEE. The CDR3 has 16 residues. In DNA, the CDR3 is TGTGCCAGCAGCGTAGCTTCAGGGATCTCCTACAATGAGCAGTTCTTC. Protein product: CASSVASGISYNEQFF.

The table lists this clone with a count of one. The chain employs TRBV6-6 and TRBJ1-3, with D tentatively TRBD1 (6 bases). This CDR3 is built from 13 residues. Germline-derived CDR1 and CDR2 are MNHNY and SVGAGI (reference sequence). Deletions cut 7 bases from V and 8 bases from J, with 15 bases between. This CDR3 reads CASTREEGDTIYF. CDR3 DNA: TGTGCCAGCACACGAGAAGAGGGGGACACCATATATTTT.

V gene TRBV6-5 combines with J gene TRBJ1-6, with 7 bases aligning to TRBD1. In germline, CDR1 is MNHEY, CDR2 SVGAGI. The CDR3 consists of 15 residues. V was pared by 0 bases and J by 10 bases, with 6 bases of the junction left unmatched. The CDR3 protein is CASSYSPPGGSPLHF. The CDR3 DNA is TGTGCCAGCAGTTACTCCCCTCCAGGGGGATCACCCCTCCACTTT.

The count of this clone is one. V is TRBV4-1 and J is TRBJ2-7; maybe TRBD1 (5 bases). This CDR3 comprises 16 residues. The V end lost 3 bases, the J end lost 1 base, and 16 bases lay between the germline ends. The germline CDR1 and CDR2 sequences are MGHRA and YSYEKL. The CDR3 loop is CASSQQPIRDSYEQYF. CDR3 in DNA: TGCGCCAGCAGCCAGCAGCCGATCAGGGATTCCTACGAGCAGTACTTC.

J is TRBJ2-7 and V is TRBV28, with 11 bases lining up with TRBD1. The CDR3 is 15 amino acids. Germline values: CDR1 MDHEN, CDR2 SYDVKM. With 7 bases clipped from V and 2 bases from J, the junction kept 7 bases outside the gene matches. CDR3 sequence: CASTFPGQGAYEQYF. In nucleotides, the CDR3 is TGTGCCAGCACCTTCCCGGGACAGGGGGCCTACGAGCAGTACTTC.

The rearrangement uses TRBV4-1 and TRBJ2-1; TRBD2 matches 11 bases. V trimming: 4 bases; J trimming: 3 bases; junction bases outside the gene matches: 5. This CDR3 is 16 amino acids long. Germline CDR1 and CDR2: MGHRA and YSYEKL. In DNA, the CDR3 is TGCGCCAGCAGCCGAGCCGGACTAGCGGGCTACAATGAGCAGTTCTTC. This sequence encodes CASSRAGLAGYNEQFF.

The V and J genes are TRBV28 and TRBJ2-1, with D possibly being TRBD1 (6 bases). Trimming cost V 7 bases and J 12 bases, with 16 bases left between them. The length of the CDR3 is 12 residues. Germline V CDR1 and CDR2: MDHEN, SYDVKM. This CDR3 reads CASNTRDNVQFF. The CDR3 DNA sequence: TGTGCCAGCAATACAAGGGACAACGTGCAGTTCTTC.

This rearrangement joins TRBV6-4 to TRBJ2-2, with D tentatively TRBD1 (5 bases). This CDR3 comprises 13 residues. Germline V gives CDR1 MRHNA, CDR2 SNTAGT. Trimming cost V 3 bases and J 3 bases, with 5 bases left between them. The CDR3 protein is CASSEGDTGELFF. The CDR3 nucleotides are TGTGCCAGCAGTGAAGGGGACACCGGGGAGCTGTTTTTT.

For this clone: The junction departs from the called germline gene at one end, perhaps through a read error. This chain links TRBV20-1 with TRBJ2-7; 12 nucleotides agree with TRBD1. Per the germline V gene, CDR1 is DFQATT and CDR2 is SNEGSKA (reference sequence). CDR3 length equals 10 residues. CDR3 loop: CSAWRDRGLF. CDR3 DNA sequence: TGCAGTGCTTGGAGGGACAGGGGGCTCTTC.

The V call is TRBV5-6, the J call TRBJ1-2; 9 bases match TRBD1. The CDR3 sequence is 15 residues long. Germline V gene data show CDR1 as SGHDT and CDR2 as YYEEEE. V shed 4 bases, J shed 5 bases, and the junction held 9 bases outside the gene matches. In DNA form, the CDR3 reads TGTGCCAGCAGCCTCCCGGGACAGGGTTTTTATGGCTACACCTTC. The encoded protein is CASSLPGQGFYGYTF.